The clone carrying this T cell receptor beta chain showed up just a few times. Its antigen is unknown. ViraFEST assay sequencing came after antigen-specific CD4+ T cells were expanded with viral peptide pools. Following culture for around 10 days, CD4+ T cells were isolated. SARS-CoV-2 infection was confirmed by PCR in the person between March and December 2020. Days 3 and 7 were when half the medium was replaced with IL-2 medium. The data were obtained in a study of vaccination effects on CD4 cells after COVID-19. Study observations and caveats: Marked clonal contraction of infection- and vaccine-induced clones was seen late after vaccination.

Here immunoSEQ multiplex PCR was the method, and the copy in TCRdb shows in-frame clones only, minus some. This table has some 30,000 clones, 55% to 75% appearing once. CDR1 SEHNR and CDR2 FQNEAQ come from the germline V gene (reference sequence). V gave up 1 base and J gave up 6 bases; unmatched junction bases: 6. The length of the CDR3 is 15 residues. The rearrangement joins TRBV7-9 to TRBJ2-5, with 9 bases lining up with TRBD2. The sequence was obtained from a human donor who had a prior SARS-CoV-2 infection. The material sequenced was CD4+ T cells from PBMCs cultured with a peptide pool, taken before COVID-19 vaccination. The DNA for the CDR3 is TGTGCCAGCAGCTTAGAGGGCGGGGGGGGAAAGACCCAGTACTTC. It is translated as CASSLEGGGGKTQYF.